This TCR beta chain is drawn from a study of CD8 T cells in ankylosing spondylitis (dated by TCRdb to between 2016 and 2019). For the wider study: To find TCR variants linked to disease, the study profiled T cell receptor beta repertoires in ankylosing spondylitis patients and healthy donors. In total, the full study cohort was made up of some 110 healthy donors and 20 to 25 ankylosing spondylitis patients. Peripheral blood samples were taken, and synovial fluid was additionally collected from ankylosing spondylitis patients.

This clonotype has ten or more counts. There is no known antigen for this receptor. Base qualities were left out, and no much larger clone turns up one base away. TCRdb shows the sequencer as Illumina HiSeq 2500. Quantitative 5'-RACE with molecular barcodes was the method used to prepare the TCR beta libraries. The original pipeline was this. To identify disease-linked TCR variants, a new computational method was used, one built on a probabilistic model of VDJ rearrangement. TCRdb applied fastp at Q25 and MiXCR to the public reads, then kept only in-frame beta chains. Every CDR3 protein is listed once, alongside the most common genes and DNA of its rows. TCRdb's processing, not the study's, gives the V and J calls here. The sample table lists 450,000 to 550,000 distinct CDR3 sequences, less than 6% of them with a count of one. Around 3.5% of the sample is taken by the ten largest. From its cysteine to its phenylalanine, the CDR3 spans 12 amino acids. Left in the record is the CDR3 DNA by itself, 36 bases read in frame from the first base. V was cut back by 6 bases and J by 6 bases, leaving a gap of 14 bases between them. The CDR1 and CDR2 encoded by the germline V gene are SQVTM and ANQGSEA.

Study-wide conclusions, independent of this receptor: Significant enrichment of the disease-linked clones was reported in matched synovial fluid samples from ankylosing spondylitis patients. A TCR beta motif of fewer than 10 highly homologous amino acid variants appeared characteristic of blood from ankylosing spondylitis patients. The disease-linked clones showed a CD8+ phenotype and occurred at relatively low frequencies in peripheral blood. Some TCR beta motif variants had previously been reported in synovial fluid and blood of reactive arthritis patients, which suggested common disease-initiation mechanisms.

The receptor chain draws on TRBV29-1 and TRBJ1-2, and perhaps TRBD1 as D gene, on 5 matching bases. The receptor comes from a male donor with ankylosing spondylitis. Sequenced input: blood, either unsorted or a sorted T cell fraction (not recorded which). The encoded CDR3 is CSVPGAANGYTF. The bases are TGCAGCGTCCCCGGGGCTGCGAATGGCTACACCTTC.